One and the same sample provided the 24 T cell receptor beta chains below, sequenced in a study of cytomegalovirus exposure and HLA in healthy donors. The study ran its PCR with 60 Vbeta and 13 Jbeta primers. The assay was immunoSEQ multiplex PCR, and TCRdb's table has in-frame clones only and misses some. The table records about 150,000 clones, around three quarters of them present only once. The sequenced sample consisted of PBMCs. These receptors were taken from a man in his forties in good health and CMV-seronegative.

The chain carries TRBV5-1 and TRBJ2-5; 8 bases are a match to TRBD1. Germline V gene lookup returns CDR1 SGHRS and CDR2 YFSETQ. The V gene end was trimmed by 4 bases and the J gene end by 5 bases; junction bases not matched to a gene: 10. There are 15 residues in the CDR3. The CDR3 spells CASSPGTGPRETQYF. The CDR3 DNA follows: TGCGCCAGCAGCCCCGGGACAGGTCCTCGGGAGACCCAGTACTTC. Full variable domain (rest looked up from reference TRBV5-1 and TRBJ2-5): KAGVTQTPRYLIKTRGQQVTLSCSPISGHRSVSWYQQTPGQGLQFLFEYFSETQRNKGNFPGRFSGRQFSNSRSEMNVSTLELGDSALYLCASSPGTGPRETQYFGPGTRLLVL.

This clone has just a few counts. This chain links TRBV6-5 with TRBJ1-5; 7 bases match TRBD1. The CDR3 is 13 amino acids. Trimming cost V 8 bases and J 5 bases; bases outside gene matches: 6. Germline assignment: CDR1 MNHEY and CDR2 SVGAGI. The CDR3 protein is CASSGQDDQPQHF. The CDR3 DNA sequence: TGTGCCAGCTCCGGACAGGACGATCAGCCCCAGCATTTT.

The chain is built from TRBV4-1 and TRBJ2-5, with D maybe TRBD2 (5 bases). V was trimmed by 1 base and J by 4 bases, leaving 13 bases between them. CDR3 size: 15 residues. CDR1 is MGHRA, CDR2 YSYEKL, per germline. The CDR3 DNA is TGCGCCAGCAGCCAAGCGGTGCTAGCCTCAGAGACCCAGTACTTC. Its translation: CASSQAVLASETQYF.

The V gene is TRBV29-1, the J gene TRBJ1-2; 10 nucleotides line up with TRBD1. There are 13 residues in the CDR3. Germline values: CDR1 SQVTM, CDR2 ANQGSEA. With V trimmed by 2 bases and J by 6 bases, 3 bases remained unmatched. The CDR3 loop reads CSVELDRGHGYTF. In DNA form, the CDR3 reads TGCAGCGTTGAACTCGACAGGGGGCATGGCTACACCTTC.

To note about this clone: The sample carries other DNA sequences with the same CDR3. The chain recombines TRBV6-5 with TRBJ2-7; D remains ambiguous. The germline V and J ends were trimmed by 8 bases and 1 base, with 9 bases remaining between them. Germline CDR1 reads MNHEY; CDR2 reads SVGAGI. The CDR3 sequence is 12 residues long. The CDR3 DNA reads as TGTGCCAGCTCGCGAGGTTCCTACGAGCAGTACTTC. This translates into CASSRGSYEQYF.

This chain joins TRBV25-1 and TRBJ1-2; D is uncertain. V lost 4 bases to trimming and J lost 4 bases, with 13 bases between them. Germline V lookup: CDR1 MGHDK, CDR2 SYGVNS. The CDR3 is 14 residues long. The DNA for the CDR3 is TGTGCCAGCAGTGCTACCGAATCTTTCTATGGCTACACCTTC. Translation: CASSATESFYGYTF.

J is TRBJ1-2 and V is TRBV5-4; TRBD1 agrees at 7 bases. The V and J ends lost 1 base and 4 bases, in that order; junction bases with no gene match: 7. Germline V gene data show CDR1 as SGHNT and CDR2 as YYREEE (reference sequence). The CDR3 is made up of 15 amino acids. The CDR3 loop is CASSLMRGLAYGYTF. The CDR3 DNA reads as TGTGCCAGCAGCTTGATGAGGGGGCTCGCCTATGGCTACACCTTC.

The chain employs TRBV9 and TRBJ1-3; 8 bases agree with TRBD1. V lost 3 bases to trimming and J lost 3 bases; unmatched junction nucleotides: 5. The germline V gene has CDR1 SGDLS and CDR2 YYNGEE. The CDR3 covers 15 residues. The CDR3 is CASSARTGSGNTIYF. CDR3 DNA: TGTGCCAGCAGCGCCCGGACAGGGAGTGGAAACACCATATATTTT.

This clone was counted once. The gene calls are TRBV11-2 and TRBJ2-7, with TRBD2 as a possible D gene (5 bases). Trimming took 5 bases from V and 3 from J, leaving 5 bases between them. CDR1 SGHAT and CDR2 FQNNGV come from the germline V gene. The CDR3 loop spans 11 amino acids. The CDR3 DNA reads as TGTGCCAGCAGCCGGGGCTACGAGCAGTACTTC. It is translated as CASSRGYEQYF.

This chain joins TRBV11-3 and TRBJ2-1, with D uncertain. Germline-derived CDR1 and CDR2 are SGHNT and YENEEA. Trimming stripped 5 bases from V and 6 bases from J, with 11 bases between. This CDR3 has 13 residues. CDR3 DNA sequence: TGTGCCAGCAGCCAAAATAGTCCCAATGAGCAGTTCTTC. Amino acid sequence: CASSQNSPNEQFF. Based on the CDR3 plus reference TRBV11-3 and TRBJ2-1, the full variable domain is EAGVVQSPRYKIIEKKQPVAFWCNPISGHNTLYWYLQNLGQGPELLIRYENEEAVDDSQLPKDRFSAERLKGVDSTLKIQPAELGDSAVYLCASSQNSPNEQFFGPGTRLTVL.

This clone occurred a few times. The chain recombines TRBV11-2 with TRBJ2-1; maybe TRBD2 (6 bases). The V gene's germline CDR1 is SGHAT and CDR2 FQNNGV. The CDR3 loop spans 17 amino acids. V lost 5 bases, J lost 0 bases, and 17 bases lay in between. This CDR3 is CASSAGWDGLSYNEQFF. The CDR3 nucleotides read TGTGCCAGCAGCGCGGGGTGGGACGGACTCTCCTACAATGAGCAGTTCTTC.

This clone was detected a few times. The gene calls are TRBV6-4 and TRBJ2-3; D ambiguous. The CDR3 runs 13 residues. Trimming cost V 6 bases and J 0 bases, with 7 bases left between them. Germline V gives CDR1 MRHNA, CDR2 SNTAGT. This chain's CDR3 is CASSVSSTDTQYF. Written as DNA, the CDR3 is TGTGCCAGCAGCGTTAGCAGCACAGATACGCAGTATTTT.

The genes are TRBV10-2 and TRBJ2-5; TRBD2 matches 9 bases. Germline V gene sequence: CDR1 WSHSY, CDR2 SAAADI. This CDR3 is 16 amino acids long. The V gene end was trimmed by 0 bases and the J gene end by 2 bases; junction bases not matched to a gene: 4. The CDR3 region is CASSESLAGSQETQYF. The CDR3, as DNA: TGCGCCAGCAGTGAGTCGCTAGCGGGATCTCAAGAGACCCAGTACTTC.

This clone has more than one count but fewer than ten. This rearrangement joins TRBV19 to TRBJ1-1, with D perhaps matching TRBD1 (5 bases). Germline CDR1 LNHDA, CDR2 SQIVND (reference sequence). V was cut by 8 bases and J by 1 base, with 11 bases left in between. CDR3 length equals 13 residues. CDR3 sequence (DNA): TGTGCCAGTTCGGCCCAGGGGAACACTGAAGCTTTCTTT. As protein: CASSAQGNTEAFF.

V and J are TRBV29-1 and TRBJ2-2, with 10 bases identical to TRBD1. The CDR3 extends over 14 amino acids. J was trimmed by 6 bases and V by 8 bases; bases with no gene match: 9. Germline V gene sequence: CDR1 SQVTM, CDR2 ANQGSEA. The CDR3 is CSCRGTGVPGELFF. CDR3 in DNA: TGCAGCTGTAGAGGGACAGGGGTTCCCGGGGAGCTGTTTTTT.

The chain couples TRBV7-6 to TRBJ2-2, with TRBD1 as a possible D gene (5 bases). This CDR3 has 16 residues. The germline gives CDR1 SGHVS, CDR2 FNYEAQ. V lost 3 bases to trimming and J lost 3 bases, with 14 bases between them. The CDR3 spells CASSFYGQGYTGELFF. CDR3 sequence (DNA): TGTGCCAGCAGCTTTTATGGTCAGGGATACACCGGGGAGCTGTTTTTT.

The V call is TRBV7-3, the J call TRBJ2-7; D perhaps matches TRBD2 (7 bases). CDR1 and CDR2 (germline): SGHTA, FQGTGA. CDR3 length: 14 residues. With 5 bases removed from V and 2 bases from J, the gap between germline ends came to 13 bases. The CDR3 DNA sequence: TGTGCCAGCAGCGTACAGGGAGGGGCCTACGAGCAGTACTTC. It is translated as CASSVQGGAYEQYF.

This clone was counted a few times. The rearrangement uses TRBV11-3 and TRBJ1-1; perhaps TRBD1 as D (5 bases). The germline CDR1 and CDR2 sequences are SGHNT and YENEEA. The germline V and J ends were trimmed by 4 bases and 4 bases, with 10 bases remaining between them. This CDR3 contains 13 residues. The CDR3 nucleotides are TGTGCCAGCAGCTCCTCAGGGATCACTGAAGCTTTCTTT. Its translation is CASSSSGITEAFF.

V is TRBV28 and J is TRBJ2-1, with 13 bases aligning to TRBD2. From germline, CDR1 is MDHEN and CDR2 SYDVKM. The CDR3 covers 16 residues. The V gene end was trimmed by 5 bases and the J gene end by 4 bases; junction bases not matched to a gene: 5. The CDR3 region has the DNA TGTGCCAGCAGTCTCGAGGGACTAGCGGGATACAATGAGCAGTTCTTC. It encodes CASSLEGLAGYNEQFF.

V usage is TRBV2 and J usage is TRBJ2-1; 14 bases agree with TRBD2. The CDR3 loop spans 15 amino acids. The V and J ends lost 5 bases and 9 bases, in that order; junction bases with no gene match: 6. Germline values: CDR1 SNHLY, CDR2 FYNNEI. The CDR3 DNA sequence: TGTGCCAGCAGTAGCGGGACTAGCGGGGGTAGTGAGCAGTTCTTC. Translating it yields CASSSGTSGGSEQFF.

This clone has just one count. The chain employs TRBV9 and TRBJ1-2, with D perhaps TRBD1 (5 bases). CDR1 is SGDLS, CDR2 YYNGEE, per germline. V lost 1 base and J 1 base, leaving 8 bases between the germline ends. This CDR3 is 14 amino acids long. The chain's CDR3 is CASSVRGYNYGYTF. The CDR3 bases are TGTGCCAGCAGCGTAAGGGGTTATAACTATGGCTACACCTTC.

The chain recombines TRBV7-9 with TRBJ1-3; a possible D gene is TRBD1 (5 bases). V was shortened by 4 bases and J by 0 bases, with 19 bases between the two germline ends. This CDR3 is built from 18 residues. Germline values: CDR1 SEHNR, CDR2 FQNEAQ (reference sequence). The CDR3 nucleotides read TGTGCCAGCAGCTCCGGAGGTGGGGGGTGGACCTCTGGAAACACCATATATTTT. As protein: CASSSGGGGWTSGNTIYF. Full variable domain (remainder filled in from reference TRBV7-9 and TRBJ1-3): DTGVSQNPRHKITKRGQNVTFRCDPISEHNRLYWYRQTLGQGPEFLTYFQNEAQLEKSRLLSDRFSAERPKGSFSTLEIQRTEQGDSAMYLCASSSGGGGWTSGNTIYFGEGSWLTVV.

This clone has a single count. This chain uses TRBV11-2 with TRBJ2-1; 8 positions agree with TRBD2. CDR3 length: 16 residues. V lost 5 bases to trimming and J lost 7 bases; unmatched junction nucleotides: 13. CDR1 and CDR2 from the germline V gene are SGHAT and FQNNGV. The CDR3 region is CASSPIAGRGGNEQFF. DNA of the CDR3: TGTGCCAGCAGCCCTATAGCGGGACGAGGTGGGAATGAGCAGTTCTTC.

The chain carries TRBV5-5 and TRBJ2-3, with 11 bases that match TRBD2. With 0 bases clipped from V and 0 bases from J, the junction kept 6 bases outside the gene matches. The CDR3 totals 18 residues. Per the germline V gene, CDR1 is SGHKS and CDR2 is YYEKEE (reference sequence). The CDR3 DNA reads TGTGCCAGCAGCTTGGCTCCTAGCGGGGGGCTTAGCACAGATACGCAGTATTTT. Residues: CASSLAPSGGLSTDTQYF.